These 13 T cell receptor beta chains were sequenced from one sample in a study of T-cell reconstitution after alpha-beta-depleted transplantation in children. As it was prepared, the TCRbeta library received unique molecular identifiers. Via MiXCR, TCRdb re-called the PCR reads, giving one row per CDR3 protein. This sample has 450,000 to 500,000 distinct CDR3 sequences, with under 15% found just once. Sequenced material: PBMCs from the stem cell graft donor, taken from the stem cell graft. These receptors all stem from a human donor who donated a stem cell graft to a child with combined immunodeficiency.

This clonotype has just a few counts. V usage is TRBV6-6 and J usage is TRBJ1-5; no definite D call. From germline, CDR1 is MNHNY and CDR2 SVGAGI (reference sequence). With 6 bases removed from V and 7 bases from J, the gap between germline ends came to 10 bases. The CDR3 loop spans 12 amino acids. The DNA of the CDR3 is TGTGCCAGCAGCCTACCCGGACAGCCCCAGCATTTT. It yields the protein CASSLPGQPQHF.

This clonotype was found a few times. This chain uses TRBV5-1 with TRBJ2-3; the match to TRBD2 covers 10 bases. This CDR3 has 16 amino acids. The V segment lost 0 bases and the J segment 4 bases; nucleotides outside the gene matches: 5. Per the germline V gene, CDR1 is SGHRS and CDR2 is YFSETQ. CDR3 coding DNA: TGCGCCAGCAGCTTGGAGCAGCGGGGGGGCCCAGATACGCAGTATTTT. Its protein is CASSLEQRGGPDTQYF.

This clonotype has more than one count but fewer than ten. The chain carries TRBV12-3 or TRBV12-4 and TRBJ2-1, with D perhaps matching TRBD1 (6 bases). The CDR3 sequence is 14 residues long. V lost 5 bases and J lost 8, with 16 bases in between. In DNA, the CDR3 is TGTGCCAGCAGTGAGCCTGTTGGGGGCGATGAGCAGTTCTTC. Translated, it gives CASSEPVGGDEQFF.

The rearrangement joins TRBV12-3 or TRBV12-4 to TRBJ1-2, with unresolved D. The V end was cut by 7 bases, the J end by 7 bases, with 13 bases between. The CDR3 covers 12 residues. Here the CDR3 DNA reads TGTGCCAGCACCCTCAGGCATGGTGGCTACACCTTC. This codes for CASTLRHGGYTF.

This clonotype was recorded a few times. The J gene is TRBJ2-5, the V gene TRBV6-1, with D perhaps TRBD1 (6 bases). CDR1 is MNHNS and CDR2 is SASEGT in the germline V gene. V dropped 7 bases and J dropped 3 bases, with 21 bases sitting between them. CDR3 length: 16 amino acids. In DNA form, the CDR3 reads TGTGCCAGCACCTTAATAGGTCAGGGGCGGAAAGAGACCCAGTACTTC. Residues: CASTLIGQGRKETQYF.

This clonotype has only a few counts. The rearrangement joins TRBV27 to TRBJ2-5, with D possibly TRBD2 on 8 matching bases. The V gene's germline CDR1 is MNHEY and CDR2 SMNVEV (reference sequence). This CDR3 is built from 15 residues. V was trimmed by 2 bases and J by 5 bases, leaving 15 bases between them. The CDR3 DNA follows: TGTGCCAGCAGTTTAGGGACAGCGGGGGCGGAGACCCAGTACTTC. Its translation: CASSLGTAGAETQYF.

The genes are TRBV20-1 and TRBJ2-3; D is possibly TRBD1 or TRBD2 (5 bases each). V lost 3 bases, J lost 1 base, and 11 bases lay in between. Germline loops: CDR1 DFQATT, CDR2 SNEGSKA (reference sequence). The CDR3 runs 14 residues. The CDR3 loop is CSASRDGRTDTQYF. CDR3 nucleotide sequence: TGCAGTGCTAGTAGGGACGGTCGCACAGATACGCAGTATTTT.

This clonotype was found many times. The chain couples TRBV6-1 to TRBJ2-5, with 7 bases aligning to TRBD1. Trimming cost V 6 bases and J 7 bases; bases outside gene matches: 11. CDR1 and CDR2 from the germline V gene are MNHNS and SASEGT. CDR3 length: 14 residues. Here the CDR3 DNA reads TGTGCCAGCAGACTTTACAGGGGCAAGAGGACCCAGTACTTC. This sequence encodes CASRLYRGKRTQYF.

This clonotype was counted ten times or more. V is TRBV15 and J is TRBJ2-1; D not resolved. The V gene's germline CDR1 is LNHNV and CDR2 YYDKDF (reference sequence). The CDR3 sequence is 15 residues long. V lost 0 bases and J lost 6, with 12 bases in between. CDR3 region: CATSRDLMSSNEQFF. In DNA, the CDR3 is TGTGCCACCAGCAGAGATTTAATGAGTTCCAATGAGCAGTTCTTC.

The V call is TRBV6-2 or TRBV6-3, the J call TRBJ2-7; D is possibly TRBD1 or TRBD2 (5 bases each). The V end was cut by 6 bases, the J end by 2 bases, with 20 bases between. The CDR3 length is 16 residues. From germline, CDR1 is MNHEY and CDR2 SVGEGT. This CDR3 reads CASRKIPGRAAYEQYF. CDR3 DNA: TGTGCCAGCAGGAAAATACCGGGACGTGCTGCCTACGAGCAGTACTTC.

There are many counts of this clonotype. The J gene is TRBJ2-5, the V gene TRBV20-1; 8 bases are a match to TRBD2. The CDR3 is 14 amino acids. V trimming: 0 bases; J trimming: 4 bases; junction bases outside the gene matches: 4. Germline V gene lookup returns CDR1 DFQATT and CDR2 SNEGSKA (reference sequence). The chain's CDR3 is CSAREGAGGETQYF. CDR3 DNA sequence: TGCAGTGCTAGAGAGGGGGCGGGAGGAGAGACCCAGTACTTC.

This clonotype appeared many times. The V call is TRBV12-3 or TRBV12-4, the J call TRBJ2-2, with D perhaps TRBD1 or TRBD2 (6 bases each). The V end lost 6 bases, the J end lost 4 bases, and 21 bases lay between the germline ends. CDR3 size: 17 residues. Written as DNA, the CDR3 is TGTGCCAGCAGCTTATATCACGGGGGCGAGGGCACCGGGGAGCTGTTTTTT. It yields the protein CASSLYHGGEGTGELFF.

Regarding this clonotype: One junction end disagrees with the germline gene, perhaps due to a read error. The CDR3 sequence is CAISRVVLFGATDTQYF. For the CDR3, the DNA is TGTGCCATCAGCAGAGTTGTCCTTTTTGGAGCCACAGATACGCAGTATTTT. The chain is built from TRBV15 and TRBJ2-3; D remains unclear. This CDR3 has 17 residues. Germline V lookup: CDR1 LNHNV, CDR2 YYDKDF (reference sequence).